The sequence of this T cell receptor (beta chain) was determined in a study of CD8 T cells in ankylosing spondylitis. Whole-study results and caveats: Matched ankylosing spondylitis synovial fluid reportedly showed significant enrichment of disease-linked clones.

Germline V gene lookup returns CDR1 MNHEY and CDR2 SMNVEV (reference sequence). V was pared by 11 bases and J by 1 base, with 16 bases between. The CDR3 length is 14 residues. The sample holds many counts of this clonotype. The antigen is unknown. TCRdb fed the 5' RACE reads into MiXCR, producing one record per CDR3 protein. The sample holds about 240,000 distinct CDR3 sequences; around 9.2% are singletons and the top ten take around 7%. This TCR was sampled from a male donor with ankylosing spondylitis or in good health (not recorded which). V and J are TRBV27 and TRBJ2-3, with D tentatively TRBD2 (6 bases). Sequencing was done on a sample of blood, either unsorted or a sorted T cell fraction (not recorded which). CDR3 DNA: TGTGCCCTCGGAGGGCCCGGGGGCACAGATACGCAGTATTTT. Residues: CALGGPGGTDTQYF.